This TCR beta chain emerged from a study of blood T cell repertoires in COVID-19. Clones were read by immunoSEQ multiplex PCR, and TCRdb kept only the in-frame ones, dropping some. This repertoire shows hundreds of thousands of clones, roughly 85% found once; its top ten account for 4% to 6%. The receptor was isolated from a man aged 50 to 59 with COVID-19, enrolled during active disease. Sequences were obtained from peripheral blood.

The CDR3 spells CASSLLSSGFLYNEQFF. As DNA, the CDR3 is TGTGCCAGCAGCTTATTGTCTAGCGGCTTTCTCTACAATGAGCAGTTCTTC. The chain carries TRBV7-6 and TRBJ2-1; 7 positions agree with TRBD2. Germline-derived CDR1 and CDR2 are SGHVS and FNYEAQ. The CDR3 covers 17 residues. V trimming: 2 bases; J trimming: 3 bases; junction bases outside the gene matches: 10. Drawing the rest from reference TRBV7-6 and TRBJ2-1, the complete variable domain is GAGVSQSPRYKVTKRGQDVALRCDPISGHVSLYWYRQALGQGPEFLTYFNYEAQQDKSGLPNDRFSAERPEGSISTLTIQRTEQRDSAMYRCASSLLSSGFLYNEQFFGPGTRLTVL.